This TCR beta chain was sequenced during a study of response to subunit inactivated influenza vaccine. Overall study findings and caveats: Authors suggested each seasonal influenza vaccination recruits few new T cells.

Germline V gene sequence: CDR1 SGHRS, CDR2 YFSETQ. The CDR3 consists of 15 residues. The junction had 1 base not matched to a gene; V was cut back by 2 bases and J by 1 base. This clonotype was found many times. Its antigen is as yet unknown. TCRdb called the RT-PCR reads again in MiXCR, with one record for every CDR3 protein. This table holds around 570,000 distinct CDR3 sequences, less than 10% found once. J is TRBJ2-3 and V is TRBV5-1, with 10 bases aligning to TRBD2. The input for sequencing was PBMCs from blood, taken 23 months after vaccination. This TCR came from a man between 50 and 69 years old who received an inactivated influenza vaccine. CDR3 residues: CASSFTSGGTDTQYF. Here the CDR3 DNA reads TGCGCCAGCAGCTTTACTAGCGGGGGCACAGATACGCAGTATTTT.